This is a list of T cell receptor beta chains from one sample in a study of tumor-infiltrating lymphocytes in localized non-small cell lung cancer. Clones were sequenced by immunoSEQ multiplex PCR, and TCRdb holds only the in-frame ones, with some missing. This sample carries about 16,000 clones, around three quarters of them seen once, and the ten largest clones take over 8.5%. Sequenced material: lung tumor tissue. The receptors originated from a human donor with non-small cell lung cancer. CDR3s include the opening cysteine and the closing phenylalanine or tryptophan. A D gene is named only where the DNA matches it firmly. Only some rows state a clone size, as once, few, many or a class for expanded clones.

d_call | j_call | v_call | clone_size | cdr3_nt | cdr3_aa
NA | TRBJ1-1 | TRBV20-1 | NA | TGCAGTGCTATGGGTGACACTGAAGCTTTCTTT | CSAMGDTEAFF
NA | TRBJ1-2 | TRBV30 | NA | TGTGCCTGCCTCCGCATTGGCTACACCTTC | CACLRIGYTF
NA | TRBJ2-1 | TRBV7-6 | NA | TGTGCCAGCAGCCGCCACTCTAGCTCCTACAATGAGCAGTTCTTC | CASSRHSSSYNEQFF
TRBD2 | TRBJ2-1 | TRBV9 | NA | TGTGCCAGCAGCGCTCGAGGGAGCGGGAGCCACAATGAGCAGTTCTTC | CASSARGSGSHNEQFF
NA | TRBJ2-6 | TRBV6-5 | few | TGTGCCAGCAGTTACGGGGGATCTGGGGCCAACGTCCTGACTTTC | CASSYGGSGANVLTF
NA | TRBJ1-5 | TRBV2 | NA | TGTGCCAGCAGTGAAGCGAAGAGGAATCAGCCCCAGCATTTT | CASSEAKRNQPQHF
NA | TRBJ2-1 | TRBV7-9 | NA | TGTGCCAGCAGCTACGACAATGAGCAGTTCTTC | CASSYDNEQFF
NA | TRBJ2-7 | TRBV30 | NA | TGTGCCTGGAGTAGAGAATACTTGGGACCCGAGCAGTACTTC | CAWSREYLGPEQYF
TRBD1 | TRBJ1-5 | TRBV11-2 | NA | TGTGCCAGCAGCTTAGCAGGGGGCGGCAATCAGCCCCAGCATTTT | CASSLAGGGNQPQHF
TRBD1 | TRBJ1-6 | TRBV5-1 | few | TGCGCCAGCAGCCCCGACAGGGGATCACCCCTCCACTTT | CASSPDRGSPLHF